This T cell receptor (beta chain) was sequenced for a study of response to subunit inactivated influenza vaccine. This clonotype was detected only a few times. TCRdb re-analysed the RT-PCR reads in MiXCR, keeping a single row per CDR3 protein. Of around 200,000 distinct CDR3 sequences in the sample, roughly 12% were seen once. The germline gives CDR1 SGHAT, CDR2 FQNNGV. After removal of 5 bases from V and 0 bases from J, the junction contained 10 bases not matched to a gene. This CDR3 region has 16 residues. These same records also appear under a second study, on T cells expressing NK-cell markers. Turning to that study: Libraries used 5'RACE template switching adding universal primer site and UMIs. Source material for TCR beta repertoires consisted of sorted CD3+CD56+NKG2C+, CD3+CD56+NKG2C- and CD3+CD56-NKG2C+ T cells. In a group of 5 or 6 donors, dominant NKG2C+ clonotypes represented 1.0-7.0% of CD8+ T cells.

The chain combines TRBV11-2 with TRBJ2-7; 7 bases agree with TRBD2. Sequencing used CD8+ T cells sorted from PBMCs, obtained 12 days after vaccination. The TCR comes from a man aged 45-65 years who received an inactivated influenza vaccine. CDR3 in DNA: TGTGCCAGCAGCACTAGGGAGTGGGGGGGCTCCTACGAGCAGTACTTC. It yields the protein CASSTREWGGSYEQYF.